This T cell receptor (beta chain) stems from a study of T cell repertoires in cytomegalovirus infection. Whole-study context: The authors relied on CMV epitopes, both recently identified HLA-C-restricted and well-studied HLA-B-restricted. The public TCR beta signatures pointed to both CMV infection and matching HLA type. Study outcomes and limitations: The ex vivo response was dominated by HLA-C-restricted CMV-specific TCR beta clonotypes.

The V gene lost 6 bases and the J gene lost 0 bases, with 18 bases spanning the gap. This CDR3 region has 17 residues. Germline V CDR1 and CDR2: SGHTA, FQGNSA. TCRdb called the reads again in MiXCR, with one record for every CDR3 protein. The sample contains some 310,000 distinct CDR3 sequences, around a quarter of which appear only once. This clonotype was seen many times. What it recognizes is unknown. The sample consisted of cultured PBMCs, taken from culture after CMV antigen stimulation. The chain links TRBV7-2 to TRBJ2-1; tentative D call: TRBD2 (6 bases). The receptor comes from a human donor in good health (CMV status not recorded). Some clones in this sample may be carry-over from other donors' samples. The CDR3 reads CASSRWGSGSSYNEQFF. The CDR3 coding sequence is TGTGCCAGCAGTCGATGGGGTAGCGGTTCCTCCTACAATGAGCAGTTCTTC.